What follows are 16 T cell receptor beta chains derived from one specimen sequenced in a study of cytomegalovirus exposure and HLA in healthy donors. Assay used: immunoSEQ multiplex PCR; TCRdb lists only in-frame clones, some missing. The data show roughly 330,000 clones, around 87% seen once. Sequencing was performed on PBMCs. Source of these receptors: a woman aged 25 to 39 in good health and CMV-seropositive.

The rearrangement links TRBV15 to TRBJ1-1; 8 bases map to TRBD1. Per germline, CDR1 LNHNV and CDR2 YYDKDF (reference sequence). Trimming took 8 bases from V and 3 from J; bases not matched to a gene: 14. The CDR3 contains 16 residues. The DNA for the CDR3 is TGTGCCACCCCTAAAGGGACAGGTTTCGAGGACACTGAAGCTTTCTTT. Its translation: CATPKGTGFEDTEAFF. The full variable domain, with the rest looked up from reference TRBV15 and TRBJ1-1, is DAMVIQNPRYQVTQFGKPVTLSCSQTLNHNVMYWYQQKSSQAPKLLFHYYDKDFNNEADTPDNFQSRRPNTSFCFLDIRSPGLGDTAMYLCATPKGTGFEDTEAFFGQGTRLTVV.

This chain connects TRBV6-1 to TRBJ2-6; D gene ambiguous. This CDR3 comprises 12 residues. Trimming removed 7 bases at V and 10 bases at J, with 11 bases between. Per germline, CDR1 MNHNS and CDR2 SASEGT. CDR3 coding DNA: TGTGCCAGCACCGGGCAGGAAAACGTCCTGACTTTC. This encodes CASTGQENVLTF.

This clone was detected a few times. The chain joins TRBV5-1 to TRBJ1-5; D gene uncertain. CDR1 is SGHRS, CDR2 YFSETQ, per germline. The CDR3 has 13 residues. Trimming took off 1 base at V and 7 bases at J, with 9 bases between the two ends. In DNA, the CDR3 is TGCGCCAGCAGCTTGACGGCTGAACAGCCCCAGCATTTT. Amino acid sequence: CASSLTAEQPQHF. Complete variable domain (other parts from reference TRBV5-1 and TRBJ1-5): KAGVTQTPRYLIKTRGQQVTLSCSPISGHRSVSWYQQTPGQGLQFLFEYFSETQRNKGNFPGRFSGRQFSNSRSEMNVSTLELGDSALYLCASSLTAEQPQHFGDGTRLSIL.

The chain couples TRBV13 to TRBJ2-3; 11 positions agree with TRBD1. This CDR3 region has 16 residues. CDR1 is PRHDT and CDR2 is FYEKMQ in the germline V gene (reference sequence). Trimming at V came to 5 bases and at J to 3 bases, leaving 7 bases not matched to a gene. CDR3 in amino acids: CASSRPGTGGTDTQYF. CDR3 DNA: TGTGCCAGCAGCCGCCCCGGGACAGGGGGGACAGATACGCAGTATTTT. Combining the CDR3 with reference TRBV13 and TRBJ2-3 gives the whole variable domain AAGVIQSPRHLIKEKRETATLKCYPIPRHDTVYWYQQGPGQDPQFLISFYEKMQSDKGSIPDRFSAQQFSDYHSELNMSSLELGDSALYFCASSRPGTGGTDTQYFGPGTRLTVL.

The chain recombines TRBV9 with TRBJ1-6; 8 bases map to TRBD1. After removal of 1 base from V and 7 bases from J, the junction contained 4 bases not matched to a gene. The CDR3 loop spans 15 amino acids. Germline V CDR1 and CDR2: SGDLS, YYNGEE. The CDR3 sequence: CASSVRGTGNSPLHF. As DNA, the CDR3 is TGTGCCAGCAGCGTAAGAGGGACAGGCAATTCACCCCTCCACTTT.

The chain recombines TRBV29-1 with TRBJ2-1; TRBD2 matches 12 bases. V lost 1 base to trimming and J lost 3 bases; unmatched junction nucleotides: 4. The CDR3 sequence is 16 residues long. Germline V CDR1 and CDR2: SQVTM, ANQGSEA. The DNA of the CDR3 is TGCAGCGTTGAAGGACTAGCGGGAGTCCTCTACAATGAGCAGTTCTTC. Residues: CSVEGLAGVLYNEQFF.

The rearrangement uses TRBV25-1 and TRBJ1-4, with unresolved D. Germline V gives CDR1 MGHDK, CDR2 SYGVNS. The CDR3 runs 14 residues. The germline V and J ends were trimmed by 5 bases and 5 bases, with 12 bases remaining between them. CDR3 nucleotide sequence: TGTGCCAGCAGTCGGAGTACGACAAATGAAAAACTGTTTTTT. Protein product: CASSRSTTNEKLFF.

This rearrangement joins TRBV9 to TRBJ1-1; D not resolved. The CDR3 runs to 14 residues. V lost 5 bases to trimming and J lost 2 bases, with 13 bases between them. Germline lookup yields CDR1 SGDLS and CDR2 YYNGEE. CDR3 region: CASSVSTINTEAFF. The CDR3 DNA is TGTGCCAGCAGTGTGTCCACAATCAACACTGAAGCTTTCTTT.

The J gene is TRBJ1-2, the V gene TRBV6-5; no clear D gene. Per the germline V gene, CDR1 is MNHEY and CDR2 is SVGAGI. The CDR3 loop spans 14 amino acids. Trimming removed 1 base from V and 4 bases from J, with 10 bases in between. DNA for the CDR3: TGTGCCAGCAGTTACTTTACGGACGGCTATGGCTACACCTTC. Translated, it gives CASSYFTDGYGYTF.

This sequence joins TRBV28 and TRBJ1-2; D may be TRBD1 (6 bases). Germline CDR1 MDHEN, CDR2 SYDVKM. V shed 7 bases and J shed 5 bases, with 14 bases lying between them. CDR3 length equals 13 residues. The CDR3 is CASTPEGVYGYTF. CDR3 in DNA: TGTGCCAGCACCCCGGAGGGGGTTTATGGCTACACCTTC.

The CDR3, as DNA: TGTGCCAGCAGCCCCTTCCGGGCTAGCGGGGGTACCTACAATGAGCAGTTCTTC. Residues: CASSPFRASGGTYNEQFF. The chain recombines TRBV5-6 with TRBJ2-1, with 10 bases lining up with TRBD2. The CDR3 spans 18 residues. J lost 2 bases, V lost 4 bases, and 12 bases had no gene match. Germline assignment: CDR1 SGHDT and CDR2 YYEEEE.

The rearrangement uses TRBV5-1 and TRBJ2-2; no definite D call. This CDR3 region has 14 residues. The germline V gene has CDR1 SGHRS and CDR2 YFSETQ. Trimming cost V 4 bases and J 4 bases, with 11 bases left between them. In DNA form, the CDR3 reads TGCGCCAGCAGCCCCTTGGCCGGCACCGGGGAGCTGTTTTTT. This translates into CASSPLAGTGELFF.

Here the CDR3 DNA reads TGTGCCAGCAGCGCCGGGACTCCAAATCAGCCCCAGCATTTT. Its translation is CASSAGTPNQPQHF. The V call is TRBV7-6, the J call TRBJ1-5; D perhaps matches TRBD1 (5 bases). V was trimmed by 5 bases and J by 4 bases, leaving 12 bases between them. This CDR3 contains 14 residues. Looked up from germline, CDR1 is SGHVS and CDR2 is FNYEAQ.

This chain joins TRBV9 and TRBJ2-1; 13 bases map to TRBD2. Germline CDR1 SGDLS, CDR2 YYNGEE. This CDR3 contains 17 residues. Trimming cost V 0 bases and J 5 bases; bases outside gene matches: 5. The CDR3 nucleotides are TGTGCCAGCAGCGTAGAAGGACTAGCGGGAGAACACAATGAGCAGTTCTTC. Translated, it gives CASSVEGLAGEHNEQFF. Supplemented by reference TRBV9 and TRBJ2-1, the full variable domain reads DSGVTQTPKHLITATGQRVTLRCSPRSGDLSVYWYQQSLDQGLQFLIQYYNGEERAKGNILERFSAQQFPDLHSELNLSSLELGDSALYFCASSVEGLAGEHNEQFFGPGTRLTVL.

The J gene is TRBJ1-5, the V gene TRBV6-5, with D unresolved. V gave up 6 bases and J gave up 0 bases, with 12 bases separating them. The CDR3 consists of 15 residues. Looked up from germline, CDR1 is MNHEY and CDR2 is SVGAGI. The CDR3: CASRLRADSNQPQHF. Here the CDR3 DNA reads TGTGCCAGCAGGTTAAGGGCGGATAGCAATCAGCCCCAGCATTTT.

V usage is TRBV5-4 and J usage is TRBJ2-6; possible D gene TRBD1, 5 bases. The V end lost 4 bases, the J end lost 2 bases, and 16 bases lay between the germline ends. The CDR3 is 17 residues long. Germline V lookup: CDR1 SGHNT, CDR2 YYREEE (reference sequence). The CDR3 region has the DNA TGTGCCAGCAGCCCAACCCGCGACAGTCCTGGGGCCAACGTCCTGACTTTC. Its protein product is CASSPTRDSPGANVLTF.